A single sample gave rise to the 15 T cell receptor beta chains below, sequenced in a study of T cells expressing NK-cell markers. TCRdb reprocessed the 5' RACE reads and stores each CDR3 protein as one record, lacking DNA. This sample's table has fewer than 400,000 distinct CDR3 sequences. Sequencing was carried out using blood T cells: a sorted CD56 or NKG2C T cell subset, CD4+ or CD8+ T cells, or bulk PBMC T cells (not recorded which). All receptors derive from a man aged 18-75 years in good health.

The chain links TRBV21-1 to TRBJ2-7; the TCRdb D gene call, TRBD1, has no DNA to confirm it. TRBV21-1 is described as a pseudogene. The CDR3 extends over 15 amino acids. CDR3: CASSLGQGRPYEQYF.

This rearrangement joins TRBV12-3 or TRBV12-4 to TRBJ2-7; TCRdb names TRBD1, which stays unverified in the absence of DNA. The CDR3 runs to 15 residues. This CDR3 reads CASSRQGRGPRGQYF.

The CDR3 loop reads CASRMTNSGGAQDTQYF. This chain joins TRBV5-1 and TRBJ2-3; without DNA, the TCRdb call of TRBD2 cannot be checked. The CDR3 runs to 17 residues. Per the germline V gene, CDR1 is SGHRS and CDR2 is YFSETQ.

The genes are TRBV24-1 and TRBJ2-3. This CDR3 is 13 amino acids long. From germline, CDR1 is KGHDR and CDR2 SFDVKD. CDR3 sequence reads: CATSGQGTDTQYF.

This rearrangement joins TRBV5-1 to TRBJ1-5; TCRdb picks TRBD1, but there is no DNA to check that call. From germline, CDR1 is SGHRS and CDR2 YFSETQ. This CDR3 is 15 amino acids long. The CDR3 sequence is CASSLEGGPNQPQHF. The full variable domain, in which reference TRBV5-1 and TRBJ1-5 provide the parts outside the CDR3, is KAGVTQTPRYLIKTRGQQVTLSCSPISGHRSVSWYQQTPGQGLQFLFEYFSETQRNKGNFPGRFSGRQFSNSRSEMNVSTLELGDSALYLCASSLEGGPNQPQHFGDGTRLSIL.

The gene calls are TRBV11-2 and TRBJ2-3; TCRdb designates TRBD1, a call that cannot be tested without DNA. CDR1 and CDR2 (germline): SGHAT, FQNNGV. The CDR3 extends over 15 amino acids. CDR3 sequence reads: CASSPEGGATDTQYF.

The chain is built from TRBV7-9 and TRBJ2-7; TCRdb calls TRBD1, which cannot be checked without DNA. The CDR3 contains 15 residues. Germline V gives CDR1 SEHNR, CDR2 FQNEAQ (reference sequence). CDR3 in amino acids: CASSLSGQGSYEQYF.

Here the CDR3 reads CASSLYPTSEEQFF. The chain is built from TRBV7-3 and TRBJ2-1; the D call from TCRdb, TRBD2, cannot be confirmed without DNA. This CDR3 is 14 amino acids long. CDR1 SGHTA and CDR2 FQGTGA come from the germline V gene.

CDR3 sequence reads: CSGLTGSQGTQYF. This chain links TRBV29-1 with TRBJ2-5; TCRdb's D call of TRBD1 is untestable without DNA. CDR3 size: 13 residues. The germline V gene has CDR1 SQVTM and CDR2 ANQGSEA.

This rearrangement joins TRBV6-2 or TRBV6-3 to TRBJ2-1; TCRdb's D call of TRBD2 is untestable without DNA. Per germline, CDR1 MNHEY and CDR2 SVGEGT. There are 16 residues in the CDR3. CDR3: CASSRTGLVNYNEQFF.

The rearrangement joins TRBV10-3 to TRBJ2-5; TCRdb's D call of TRBD1 is untestable without DNA. Germline CDR1 is ENHRY and CDR2 is SYGVKD. The CDR3 is 13 residues long. This CDR3 is CAIKGQGGETQYF.

The chain has TRBV4-1 and TRBJ1-2. The CDR3 runs 16 residues. Germline CDR1 reads MGHRA; CDR2 reads YSYEKL. The CDR3 loop is CASSQVPSDRALGYTF.

V usage is TRBV28 and J usage is TRBJ2-1; with no DNA, the TCRdb D assignment of TRBD1 cannot be verified. Germline CDR1 MDHEN, CDR2 SYDVKM. This CDR3 contains 11 residues. The chain's CDR3 is CASSLTGRPFF.

The rearrangement uses TRBV7-9 and TRBJ1-1; TCRdb's assignment of TRBD1 cannot be checked, as there is no DNA. The CDR3 loop spans 14 amino acids. Germline values: CDR1 SEHNR, CDR2 FQNEAQ (reference sequence). The chain's CDR3 is CASSAFGGMTEAFF.

The chain recombines TRBV5-8 with TRBJ2-4; TCRdb picks TRBD2, but there is no DNA to check that call. The CDR3 is 17 residues long. CDR1 is SGHTS and CDR2 is YDEGEE in the germline V gene. This CDR3 reads CASSLWTSVGAKNIQYF.